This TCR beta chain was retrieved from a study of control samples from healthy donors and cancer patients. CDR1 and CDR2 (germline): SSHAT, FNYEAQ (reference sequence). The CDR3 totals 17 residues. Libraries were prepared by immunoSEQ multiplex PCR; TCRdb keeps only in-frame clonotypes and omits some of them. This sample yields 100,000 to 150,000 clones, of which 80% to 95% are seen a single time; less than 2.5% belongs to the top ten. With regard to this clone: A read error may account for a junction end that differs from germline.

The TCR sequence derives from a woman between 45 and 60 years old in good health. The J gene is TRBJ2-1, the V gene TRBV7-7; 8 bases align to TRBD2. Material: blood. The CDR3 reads CASSYGLAQGPGNEQFF. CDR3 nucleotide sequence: TGTGCTAGCAGCTACGGACTAGCCCAAGGACCGGGGAATGAGCAGTTCTTC.